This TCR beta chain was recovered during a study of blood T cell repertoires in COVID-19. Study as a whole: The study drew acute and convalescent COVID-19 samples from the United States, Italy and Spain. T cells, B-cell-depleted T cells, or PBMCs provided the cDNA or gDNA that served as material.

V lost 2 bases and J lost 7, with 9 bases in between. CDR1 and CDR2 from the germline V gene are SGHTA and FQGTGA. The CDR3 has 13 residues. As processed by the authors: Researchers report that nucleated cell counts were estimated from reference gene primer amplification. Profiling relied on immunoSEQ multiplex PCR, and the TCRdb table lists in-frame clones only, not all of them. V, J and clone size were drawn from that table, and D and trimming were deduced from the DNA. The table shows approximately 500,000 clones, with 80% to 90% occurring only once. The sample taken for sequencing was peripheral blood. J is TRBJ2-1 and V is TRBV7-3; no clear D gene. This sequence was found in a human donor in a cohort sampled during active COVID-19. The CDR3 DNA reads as TGTGCCAGCAGCTTAGGGCTATCGAATGAGCAGTTCTTC. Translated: CASSLGLSNEQFF.